The T cell receptor beta chain described here comes from a study of T-cell reconstitution after alpha-beta-depleted transplantation in children. Using unique molecular identifiers, the investigators prepared the TCRbeta library. TCRdb reprocessed the PCR reads via MiXCR and lists one record per CDR3 protein. This table holds 200,000 to 250,000 distinct CDR3 sequences, 9.7% found once. This clonotype was seen many times. Germline-derived CDR1 and CDR2 are SGHRS and YFSETQ. The junction had 9 bases not matched to a gene; V was cut back by 2 bases and J by 8 bases. This CDR3 comprises 16 residues. This receptor was taken from a human donor who donated a stem cell graft to a child with SCID. The sequences come from PBMCs from the stem cell graft donor, collected from the stem cell graft. The rearrangement joins TRBV5-1 to TRBJ1-6, with TRBD1 identical over 8 bases. This CDR3 reads CASSLKTGVGHSPLHF. The CDR3 DNA reads TGCGCCAGCAGCTTAAAGACAGGGGTCGGGCATTCACCCCTCCACTTT.